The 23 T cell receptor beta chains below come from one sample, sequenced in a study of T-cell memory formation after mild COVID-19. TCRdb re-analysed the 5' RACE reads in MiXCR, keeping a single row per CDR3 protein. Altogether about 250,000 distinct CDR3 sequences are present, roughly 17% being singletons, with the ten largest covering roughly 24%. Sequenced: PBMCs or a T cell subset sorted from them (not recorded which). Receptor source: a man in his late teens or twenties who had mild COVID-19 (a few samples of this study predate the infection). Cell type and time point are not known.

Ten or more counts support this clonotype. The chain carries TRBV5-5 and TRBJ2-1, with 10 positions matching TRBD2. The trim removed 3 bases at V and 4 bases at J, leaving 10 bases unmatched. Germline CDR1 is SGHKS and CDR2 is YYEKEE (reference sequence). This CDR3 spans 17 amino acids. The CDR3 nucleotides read TGTGCCAGCAGCTGGTTTAGCGGGGGGTCTAGGTACAATGAGCAGTTCTTC. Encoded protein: CASSWFSGGSRYNEQFF.

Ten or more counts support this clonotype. In DNA form, the CDR3 reads TGCGCCAGCAGCCTCCCCCCGCGGGCAGAAGATACGCAGTATTTT. Encoded protein: CASSLPPRAEDTQYF. The chain carries TRBV4-1 and TRBJ2-3; tentatively, D is TRBD2 (5 bases). V was trimmed by 4 bases and J by 5 bases, leaving 16 bases between them. The CDR3 contains 15 residues. Germline CDR1 reads MGHRA; CDR2 reads YSYEKL.

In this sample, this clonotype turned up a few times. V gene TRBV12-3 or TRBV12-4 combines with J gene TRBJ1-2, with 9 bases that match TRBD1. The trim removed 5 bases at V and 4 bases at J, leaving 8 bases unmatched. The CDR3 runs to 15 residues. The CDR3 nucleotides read TGTGCCAGCAGTGCCCGGGACAGGGCAGTCTATGGCTACACCTTC. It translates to CASSARDRAVYGYTF.

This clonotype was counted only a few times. The CDR3 sequence: CASSLGTGGGNQPQHF. The DNA for the CDR3 is TGCGCCAGCAGCCTCGGGACAGGGGGCGGCAATCAGCCCCAGCATTTT. J is TRBJ1-5 and V is TRBV4-1; TRBD1 agrees at 12 bases. This CDR3 is built from 16 residues. In germline, CDR1 is MGHRA, CDR2 YSYEKL. V was clipped by 4 bases and J by 2 bases; unmatched bases: 3.

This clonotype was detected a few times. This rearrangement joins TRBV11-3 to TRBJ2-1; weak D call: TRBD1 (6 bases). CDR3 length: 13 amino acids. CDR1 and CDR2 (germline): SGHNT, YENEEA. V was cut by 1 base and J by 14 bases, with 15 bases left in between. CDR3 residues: CASSLAPQGRKFF. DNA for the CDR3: TGTGCCAGCAGCTTAGCCCCACAGGGACGTAAGTTCTTC.

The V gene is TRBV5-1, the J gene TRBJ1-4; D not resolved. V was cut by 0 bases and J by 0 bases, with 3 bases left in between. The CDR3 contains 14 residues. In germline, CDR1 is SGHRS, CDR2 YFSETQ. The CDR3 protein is CASSLGTTNEKLFF. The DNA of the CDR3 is TGCGCCAGCAGCTTGGGGACAACTAATGAAAAACTGTTTTTT.

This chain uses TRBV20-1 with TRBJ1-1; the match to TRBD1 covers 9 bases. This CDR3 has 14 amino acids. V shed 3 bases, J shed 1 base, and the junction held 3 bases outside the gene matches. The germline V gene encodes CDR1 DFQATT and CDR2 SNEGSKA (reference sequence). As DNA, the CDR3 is TGCAGTGCTAGGGGACAGGGCAGGAACACTGAAGCTTTCTTT. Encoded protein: CSARGQGRNTEAFF.

CDR3 amino acids: CASSLGDAAASGEQYF. The CDR3 coding sequence is TGCGCCAGCAGCTTGGGGGACGCTGCGGCTTCGGGGGAGCAGTACTTC. The V and J genes are TRBV5-1 and TRBJ2-7; D is perhaps TRBD1 or TRBD2 (5 bases each). This CDR3 comprises 16 residues. V was trimmed by 0 bases and J by 7 bases, leaving 20 bases between them. Germline values: CDR1 SGHRS, CDR2 YFSETQ.

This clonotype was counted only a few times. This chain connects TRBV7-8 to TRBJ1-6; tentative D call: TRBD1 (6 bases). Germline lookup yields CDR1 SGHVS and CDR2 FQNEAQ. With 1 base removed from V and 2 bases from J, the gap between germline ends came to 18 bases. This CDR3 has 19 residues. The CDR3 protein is CASSLETDSSGPYNSPLHF. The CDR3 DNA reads TGTGCCAGCAGCTTAGAGACGGACAGTTCCGGGCCCTATAATTCACCCCTCCACTTT.

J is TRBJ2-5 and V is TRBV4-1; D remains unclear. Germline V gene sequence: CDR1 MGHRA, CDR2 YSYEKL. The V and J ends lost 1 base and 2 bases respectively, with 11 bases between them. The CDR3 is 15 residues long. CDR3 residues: CASSQAGPGQETQYF. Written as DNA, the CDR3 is TGCGCCAGCAGCCAAGCCGGTCCCGGTCAAGAGACCCAGTACTTC.

The CDR3 sequence is CASSGRGASYEQYF. The CDR3 DNA reads TGTGCCAGCAGCGGGAGGGGAGCTTCCTACGAGCAGTACTTC. The chain has TRBV7-2 and TRBJ2-7; 7 bases map to TRBD2. The junction had 5 bases not matched to a gene; V was cut back by 5 bases and J by 1 base. From germline, CDR1 is SGHTA and CDR2 FQGNSA. The CDR3 runs 14 residues.

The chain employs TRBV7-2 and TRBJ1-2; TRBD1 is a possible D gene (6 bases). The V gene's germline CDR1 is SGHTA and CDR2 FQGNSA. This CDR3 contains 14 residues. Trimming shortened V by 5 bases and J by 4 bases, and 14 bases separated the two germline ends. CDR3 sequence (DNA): TGTGCCAGCAGCATCAACAGGGAAGGCTATGGCTACACCTTC. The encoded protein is CASSINREGYGYTF.

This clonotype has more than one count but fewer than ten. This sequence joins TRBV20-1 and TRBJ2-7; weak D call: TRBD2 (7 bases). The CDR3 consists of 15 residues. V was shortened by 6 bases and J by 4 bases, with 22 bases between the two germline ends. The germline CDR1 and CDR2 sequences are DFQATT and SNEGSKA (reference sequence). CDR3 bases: TGCAGTGCCTCTCCGTGGGAGGGGGTATCGTACGAGCAGTACTTC. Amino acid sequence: CSASPWEGVSYEQYF.

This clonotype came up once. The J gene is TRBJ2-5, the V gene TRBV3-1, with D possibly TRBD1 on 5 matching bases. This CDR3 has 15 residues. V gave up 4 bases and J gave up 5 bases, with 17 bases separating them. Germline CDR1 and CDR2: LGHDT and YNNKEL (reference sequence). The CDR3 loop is CASSPRALRVETQYF. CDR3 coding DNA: TGTGCCAGCAGCCCCAGGGCCTTAAGAGTGGAGACCCAGTACTTC.

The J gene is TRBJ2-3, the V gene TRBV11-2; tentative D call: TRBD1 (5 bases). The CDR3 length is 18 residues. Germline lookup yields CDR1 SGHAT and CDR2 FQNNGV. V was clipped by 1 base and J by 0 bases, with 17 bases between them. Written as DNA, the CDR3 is TGTGCCAGCAGCTTAGTCCAGGGAATGGGCCTAAGCACAGATACGCAGTATTTT. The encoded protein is CASSLVQGMGLSTDTQYF. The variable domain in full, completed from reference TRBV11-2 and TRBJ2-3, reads EAGVAQSPRYKIIEKRQSVAFWCNPISGHATLYWYQQILGQGPKLLIQFQNNGVVDDSQLPKDRFSAERLKGVDSTLKIQPAKLEDSAVYLCASSLVQGMGLSTDTQYFGPGTRLTVL.

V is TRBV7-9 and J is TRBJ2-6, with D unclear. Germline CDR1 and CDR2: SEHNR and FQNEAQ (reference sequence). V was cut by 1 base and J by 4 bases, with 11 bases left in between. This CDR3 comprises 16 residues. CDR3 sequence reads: CASSLVRLAGANVLTF. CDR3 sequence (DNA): TGTGCCAGCAGCTTAGTCCGACTCGCCGGGGCCAACGTCCTGACTTTC.

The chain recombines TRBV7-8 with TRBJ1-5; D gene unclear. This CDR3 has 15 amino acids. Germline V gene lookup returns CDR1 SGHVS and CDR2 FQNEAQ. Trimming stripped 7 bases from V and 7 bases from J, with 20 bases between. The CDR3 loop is CASTARRGVEQPQHF. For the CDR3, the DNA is TGTGCCAGCACCGCCCGGCGGGGTGTTGAGCAGCCCCAGCATTTT.

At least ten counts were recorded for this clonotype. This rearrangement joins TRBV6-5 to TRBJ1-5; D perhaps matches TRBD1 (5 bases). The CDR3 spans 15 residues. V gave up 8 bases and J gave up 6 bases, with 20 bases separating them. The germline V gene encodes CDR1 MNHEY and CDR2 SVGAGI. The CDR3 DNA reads TGTGCCAGCTCTTTGGGAGGGGCCCCCCTTCAGCCCCAGCATTTT. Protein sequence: CASSLGGAPLQPQHF.

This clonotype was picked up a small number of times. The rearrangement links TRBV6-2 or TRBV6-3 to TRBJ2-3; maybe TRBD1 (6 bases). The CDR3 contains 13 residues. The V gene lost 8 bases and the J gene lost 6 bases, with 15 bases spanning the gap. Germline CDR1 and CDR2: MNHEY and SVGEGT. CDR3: CASDDRTRDTQYF. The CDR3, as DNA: TGTGCCAGCGATGACAGGACCCGCGATACGCAGTATTTT.

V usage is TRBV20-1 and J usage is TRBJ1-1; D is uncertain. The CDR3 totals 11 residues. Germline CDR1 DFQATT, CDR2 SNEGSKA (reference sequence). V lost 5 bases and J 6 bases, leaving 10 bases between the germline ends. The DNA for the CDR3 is TGCAGTGCTTATCGGCTATCTGAAGCTTTCTTT. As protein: CSAYRLSEAFF.

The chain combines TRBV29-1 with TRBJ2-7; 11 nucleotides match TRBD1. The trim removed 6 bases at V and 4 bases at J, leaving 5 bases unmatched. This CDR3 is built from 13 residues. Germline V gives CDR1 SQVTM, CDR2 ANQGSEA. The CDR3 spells CSVGQGGRYEQYF. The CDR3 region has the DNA TGCAGCGTGGGACAGGGGGGACGGTACGAGCAGTACTTC.

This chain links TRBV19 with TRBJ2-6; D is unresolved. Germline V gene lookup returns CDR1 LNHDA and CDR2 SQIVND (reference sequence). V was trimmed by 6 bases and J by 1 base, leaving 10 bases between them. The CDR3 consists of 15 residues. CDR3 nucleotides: TGTGCCAGTAGACAGACGGATTCTGGGGCCAACGTCCTGACTTTC. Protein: CASRQTDSGANVLTF.

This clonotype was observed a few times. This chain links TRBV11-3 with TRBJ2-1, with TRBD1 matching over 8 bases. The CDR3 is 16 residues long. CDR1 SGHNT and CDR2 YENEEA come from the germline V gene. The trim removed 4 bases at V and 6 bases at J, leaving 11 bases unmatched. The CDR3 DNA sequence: TGTGCCAGCAGCTCTGCTCGGGACAGGACGGCCAATGAGCAGTTCTTC. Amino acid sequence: CASSSARDRTANEQFF.